The sequence of this T cell receptor (beta chain) was determined in a study of control samples from healthy donors and cancer patients. This clone occurred a few times. The data were produced by immunoSEQ multiplex PCR, yet TCRdb's version contains in-frame clones alone and is incomplete. Counted here are around 200,000 clones, 85% to 95% occurring once; the ten biggest clones make up more than 1.3%. The CDR3 extends over 14 amino acids. Trimming shortened V by 3 bases and J by 5 bases, and 13 bases separated the two germline ends. Germline V gives CDR1 SGHTA, CDR2 FQGNSA. The origin of this receptor is a man in his fifties in good health. The chain is built from TRBV7-2 and TRBJ1-2; possibly TRBD1 for D (6 bases). Sequencing was performed on blood. In DNA form, the CDR3 reads TGTGCCAGCAGCTTTGAGACAGGCGGATATGGCTACACCTTC. Protein: CASSFETGGYGYTF. Combining the CDR3 with reference TRBV7-2 and TRBJ1-2 gives the whole variable domain GAGVSQSPSNKVTEKGKDVELRCDPISGHTALYWYRQSLGQGLEFLIYFQGNSAPDKSGLPSDRFSAERTGGSVSTLTIQRTQQEDSAVYLCASSFETGGYGYTFGSGTRLTVV.